These T cell receptor beta chains were read from a single sample in a study of identical twins. TCRdb itself ran the 5' RACE reads through MiXCR, one entry per CDR3 protein. The data contain 550,000 to 700,000 distinct CDR3 sequences, around 20% of them singletons. These data were likewise used in another study, on T cells expressing NK-cell markers.

Sequencing input: PBMCs. The receptors originated from a woman in her late teens or twenties in good health. Both conserved end residues are part of each CDR3. Each record gives: J gene, D gene, clone size, V gene, CDR3 DNA, CDR3 protein. D genes are given only for firm matches. Clone size is given for some rows only: seen once, a few or many times, or a class if the clone is expanded.

TRBJ1-5 - few TRBV6-1 TGTGCCAGCAGTGAAGCCGGAGTCGCCCAGCATTTT CASSEAGVAQHF
TRBJ1-2 - few TRBV6-6 TGTGCAGCGGGCGGGGAGATGGTCGGAGGCTACACCTTC CAAGGEMVGGYTF
TRBJ2-1 - many TRBV4-3 TGCGCCAGCAGCCAAGACCTAGGGGTTGAGCAGTTCTTC CASSQDLGVEQFF
TRBJ2-5 - many TRBV12-3/TRBV12-4 TGTGCCAGCAACCACCGGGGCGTGCGGGAGACCCAGTACTTC CASNHRGVRETQYF
TRBJ2-1 TRBD2 - TRBV6-1 TGTGCCAGCAGTGACTTACTAGCGGGCAGTCAAGACAATGAGCAGTTCTTC CASSDLLAGSQDNEQFF
TRBJ2-1 TRBD2 - TRBV12-3/TRBV12-4 TGTGCCAGCAGTCGACTAGCGGCTAATGAGCAGTTCTTC CASSRLAANEQFF
TRBJ1-1 - few TRBV6-1 TGTGCCAGCAGTGAACGGGGGCGGAACACTGAAGCTTTCTTT CASSERGRNTEAFF
TRBJ1-1 - - TRBV20-1 TGCAGTGCTAGGACACAGGCTACCCTTGAAGCTTTCTTT CSARTQATLEAFF
TRBJ1-2 - - TRBV7-6 TGTGCCAGCAGCTTAGCTGCAGAAAACTATGGCTACACCTTC CASSLAAENYGYTF
TRBJ2-3 TRBD2 - TRBV7-2 TGTGCCAGCAGCTTAGCAGCTAGCGGGAGGTTGAATACGCAGTATTTT CASSLAASGRLNTQYF
TRBJ1-4 - few TRBV4-2 TGTGCCAGCAGCCAAGGGACCTCAGGAGATGAAAAACTGTTTTTT CASSQGTSGDEKLFF
TRBJ2-2 TRBD2 - TRBV4-3 TGCGCCAGCAGCCAAGGTAGCGGGAGCTCCGGGGAGCTGTTTTTT CASSQGSGSSGELFF
TRBJ2-1 - few TRBV15 TGTGCCACCAGTGCGCTACCACTCGGGAATGAGCAGTTCTTC CATSALPLGNEQFF
TRBJ2-3 - - TRBV2 TGTGCCAGCAGCGGGGGTTCCGATACGCAGTATTTT CASSGGSDTQYF
TRBJ2-1 TRBD2 few TRBV12-3/TRBV12-4 TGTGCCAGCAGTCCGCGACTAGCGGGAGTGTCTGGTGAGCAGTTCTTC CASSPRLAGVSGEQFF
TRBJ1-1 - few TRBV20-1 TGCAGTGCTAGATCCCCGGACACTGAAGCTTTCTTT CSARSPDTEAFF
TRBJ2-4 - once TRBV10-3 TGTGCCAGCAGCCCCCTGGGCAACATTCAGTACTTC CASSPLGNIQYF
TRBJ1-3 - many TRBV12-3/TRBV12-4 TGTGCCAGCAGGTCTACTGGAAACACCATATATTTT CASRSTGNTIYF